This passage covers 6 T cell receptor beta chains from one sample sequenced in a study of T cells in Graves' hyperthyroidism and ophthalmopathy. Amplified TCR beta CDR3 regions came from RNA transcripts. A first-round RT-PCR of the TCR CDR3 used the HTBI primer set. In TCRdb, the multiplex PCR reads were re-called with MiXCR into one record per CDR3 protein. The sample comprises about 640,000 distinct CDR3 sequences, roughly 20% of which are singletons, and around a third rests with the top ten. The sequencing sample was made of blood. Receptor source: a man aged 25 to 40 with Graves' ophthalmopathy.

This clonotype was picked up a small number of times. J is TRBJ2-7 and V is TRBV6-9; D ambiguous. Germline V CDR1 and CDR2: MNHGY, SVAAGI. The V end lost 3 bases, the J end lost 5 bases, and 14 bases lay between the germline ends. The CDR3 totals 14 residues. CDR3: CASSYRGLTDEQYF. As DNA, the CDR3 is TGTGCCAGCAGTTACAGAGGTTTAACGGACGAGCAGTACTTC.

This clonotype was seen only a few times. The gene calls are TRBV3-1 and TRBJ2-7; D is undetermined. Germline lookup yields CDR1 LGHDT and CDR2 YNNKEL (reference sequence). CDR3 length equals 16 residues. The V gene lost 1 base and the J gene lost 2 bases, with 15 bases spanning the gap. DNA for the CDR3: TGTGCCAGCAGCCAAGGGACGGCTCTCGAGGCCTACGAGCAGTACTTC. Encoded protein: CASSQGTALEAYEQYF.

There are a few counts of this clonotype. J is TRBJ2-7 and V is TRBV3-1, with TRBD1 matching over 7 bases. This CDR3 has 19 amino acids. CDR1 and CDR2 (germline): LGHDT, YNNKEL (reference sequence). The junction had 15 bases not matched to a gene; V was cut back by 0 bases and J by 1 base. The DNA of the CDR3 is TGTGCCAGCAGCCAAGATAGGGGTTGGGGACAGCAGCCTTCCTACGAGCAGTACTTC. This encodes CASSQDRGWGQQPSYEQYF.

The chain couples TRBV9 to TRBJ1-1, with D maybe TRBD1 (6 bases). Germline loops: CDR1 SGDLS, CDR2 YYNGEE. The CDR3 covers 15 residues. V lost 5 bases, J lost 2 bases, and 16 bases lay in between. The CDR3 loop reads CASSRLGQLNTEAFF. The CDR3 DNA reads TGTGCCAGCAGTCGCCTCGGACAGTTAAACACTGAAGCTTTCTTT.

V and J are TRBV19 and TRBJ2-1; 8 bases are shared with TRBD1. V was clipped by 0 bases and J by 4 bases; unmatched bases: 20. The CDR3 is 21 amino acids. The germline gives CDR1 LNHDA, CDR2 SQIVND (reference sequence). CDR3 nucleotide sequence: TGTGCCAGTAGTATAGATAGTAGGAGGACAGGGACCACTTCTTATTACAATGAGCAGTTCTTC. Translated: CASSIDSRRTGTTSYYNEQFF.

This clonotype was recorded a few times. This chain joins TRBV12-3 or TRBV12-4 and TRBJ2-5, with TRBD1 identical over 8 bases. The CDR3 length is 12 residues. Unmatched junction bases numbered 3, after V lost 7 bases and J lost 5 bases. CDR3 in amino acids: CASTDRGETQYF. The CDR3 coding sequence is TGTGCCAGCACAGACAGGGGTGAGACCCAGTACTTC.